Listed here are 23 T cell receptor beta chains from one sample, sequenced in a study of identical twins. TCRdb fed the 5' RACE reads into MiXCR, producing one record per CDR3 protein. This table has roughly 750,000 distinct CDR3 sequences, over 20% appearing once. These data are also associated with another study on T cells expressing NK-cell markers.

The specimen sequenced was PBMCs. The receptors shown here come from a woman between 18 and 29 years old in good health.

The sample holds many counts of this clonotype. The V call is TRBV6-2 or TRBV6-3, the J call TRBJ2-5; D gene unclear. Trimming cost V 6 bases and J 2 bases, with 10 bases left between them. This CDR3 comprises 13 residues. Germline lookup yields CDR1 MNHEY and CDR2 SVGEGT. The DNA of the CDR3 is TGTGCCAGCAGCCCCCTGATACAAGAGACCCAGTACTTC. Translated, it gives CASSPLIQETQYF.

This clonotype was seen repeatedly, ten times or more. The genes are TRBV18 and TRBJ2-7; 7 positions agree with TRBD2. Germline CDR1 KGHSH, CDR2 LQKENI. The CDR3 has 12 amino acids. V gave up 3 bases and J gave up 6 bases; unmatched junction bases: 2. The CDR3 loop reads CASSPGGSEQYF. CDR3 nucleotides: TGTGCCAGCTCACCCGGGGGGAGCGAGCAGTACTTC.

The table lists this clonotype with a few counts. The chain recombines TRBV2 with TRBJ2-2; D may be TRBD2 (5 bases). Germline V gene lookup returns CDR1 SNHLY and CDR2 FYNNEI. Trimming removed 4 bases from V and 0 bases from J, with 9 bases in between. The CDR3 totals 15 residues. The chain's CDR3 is CASSAAGANTGELFF. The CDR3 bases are TGTGCCAGCAGTGCTGCCGGGGCGAACACCGGGGAGCTGTTTTTT.

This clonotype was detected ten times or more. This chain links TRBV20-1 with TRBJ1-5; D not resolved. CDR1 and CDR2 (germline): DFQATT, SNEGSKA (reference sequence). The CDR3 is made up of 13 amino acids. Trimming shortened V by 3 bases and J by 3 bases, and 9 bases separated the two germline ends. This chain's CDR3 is CSASPGNNQPQHF. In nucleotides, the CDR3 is TGCAGTGCTAGTCCCGGGAACAATCAGCCCCAGCATTTT.

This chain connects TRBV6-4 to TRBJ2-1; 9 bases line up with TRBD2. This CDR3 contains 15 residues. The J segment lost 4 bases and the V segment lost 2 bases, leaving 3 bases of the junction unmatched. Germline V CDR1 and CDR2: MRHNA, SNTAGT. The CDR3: CASSDVLAGYNEQFF. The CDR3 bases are TGTGCCAGCAGTGACGTCCTAGCGGGATACAATGAGCAGTTCTTC.

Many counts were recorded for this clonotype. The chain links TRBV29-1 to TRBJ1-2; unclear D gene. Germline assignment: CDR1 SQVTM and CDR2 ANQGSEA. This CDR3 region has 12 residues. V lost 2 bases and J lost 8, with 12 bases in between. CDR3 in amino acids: CSVEWGRDGYTF. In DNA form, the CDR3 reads TGCAGCGTTGAATGGGGTAGAGACGGCTACACCTTC.

This CDR3 is CASSFDGYQETQYF. CDR3 bases: TGCGCCAGCAGCTTCGACGGATATCAAGAGACCCAGTACTTC. The chain joins TRBV5-1 to TRBJ2-5; D uncertain. The length of the CDR3 is 14 residues. Germline V gene data show CDR1 as SGHRS and CDR2 as YFSETQ. V shed 2 bases and J shed 2 bases, with 10 bases lying between them.

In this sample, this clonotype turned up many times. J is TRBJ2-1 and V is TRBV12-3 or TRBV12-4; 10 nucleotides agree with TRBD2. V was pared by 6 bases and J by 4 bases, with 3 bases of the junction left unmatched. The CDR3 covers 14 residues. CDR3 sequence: CASSILAGYNEQFF. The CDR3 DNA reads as TGTGCCAGCAGCATACTAGCGGGGTACAATGAGCAGTTCTTC.

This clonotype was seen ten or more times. This CDR3 reads CSASTSGGGETQYF. The CDR3 nucleotides are TGCAGTGCTAGCACTAGCGGGGGTGGAGAGACCCAGTACTTC. This chain joins TRBV20-1 and TRBJ2-5; 11 nucleotides line up with TRBD2. V gave up 3 bases and J gave up 4 bases; unmatched junction bases: 4. CDR3 length: 14 amino acids. Germline V CDR1 and CDR2: DFQATT, SNEGSKA (reference sequence).

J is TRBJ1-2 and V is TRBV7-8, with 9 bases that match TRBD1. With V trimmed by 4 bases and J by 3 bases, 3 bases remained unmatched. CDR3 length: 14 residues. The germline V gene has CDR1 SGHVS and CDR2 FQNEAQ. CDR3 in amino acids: CASSSQGAHYGYTF. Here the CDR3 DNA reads TGTGCCAGCAGCTCACAGGGGGCCCACTATGGCTACACCTTC.

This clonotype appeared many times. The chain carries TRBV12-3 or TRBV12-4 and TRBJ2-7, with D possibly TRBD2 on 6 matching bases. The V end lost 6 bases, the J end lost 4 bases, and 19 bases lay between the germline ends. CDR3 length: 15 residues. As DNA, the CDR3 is TGTGCCAGCAGGCCCGGGCGGGGCGGGGAGTACGAGCAGTACTTC. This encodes CASRPGRGGEYEQYF.

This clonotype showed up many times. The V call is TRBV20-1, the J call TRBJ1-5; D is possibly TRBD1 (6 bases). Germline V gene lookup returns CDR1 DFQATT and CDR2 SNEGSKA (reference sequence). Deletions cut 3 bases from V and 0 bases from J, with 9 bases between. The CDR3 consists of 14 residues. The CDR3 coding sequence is TGCAGTGCTAGTACAGGGCCTAGCAATCAGCCCCAGCATTTT. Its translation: CSASTGPSNQPQHF.

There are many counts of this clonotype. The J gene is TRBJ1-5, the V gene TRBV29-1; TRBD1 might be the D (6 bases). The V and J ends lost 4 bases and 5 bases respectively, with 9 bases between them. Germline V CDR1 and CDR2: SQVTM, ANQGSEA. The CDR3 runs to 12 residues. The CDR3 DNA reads TGCAGCGTTGGACAGGTGGATCAGCCCCAGCATTTT. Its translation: CSVGQVDQPQHF.

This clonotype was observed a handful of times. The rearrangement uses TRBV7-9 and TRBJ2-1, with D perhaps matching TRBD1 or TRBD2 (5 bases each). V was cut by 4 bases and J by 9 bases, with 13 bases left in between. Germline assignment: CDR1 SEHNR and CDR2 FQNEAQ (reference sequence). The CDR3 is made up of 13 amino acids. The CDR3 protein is CASSSWGITEQFF. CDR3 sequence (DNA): TGTGCCAGCAGCTCTTGGGGGATAACTGAGCAGTTCTTC.

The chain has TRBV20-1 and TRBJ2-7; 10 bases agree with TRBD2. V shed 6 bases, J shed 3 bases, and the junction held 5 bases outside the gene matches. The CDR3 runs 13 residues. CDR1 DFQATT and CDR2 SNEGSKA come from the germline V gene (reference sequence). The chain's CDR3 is CSAKLAGRYEQYF. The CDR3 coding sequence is TGCAGTGCAAAACTAGCGGGACGCTACGAGCAGTACTTC.

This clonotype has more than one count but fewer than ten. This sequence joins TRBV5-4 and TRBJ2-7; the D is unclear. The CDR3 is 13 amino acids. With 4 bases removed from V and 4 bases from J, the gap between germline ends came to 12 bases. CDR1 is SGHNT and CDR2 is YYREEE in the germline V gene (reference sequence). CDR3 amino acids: CASSHGSGYEQYF. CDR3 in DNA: TGTGCCAGCAGCCATGGTTCGGGTTACGAGCAGTACTTC.

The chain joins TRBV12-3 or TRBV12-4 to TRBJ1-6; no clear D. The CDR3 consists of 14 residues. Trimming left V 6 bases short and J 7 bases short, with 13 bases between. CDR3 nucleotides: TGTGCCAGCAGCCCGACCTCGGGGAATTCACCCCTCCACTTT. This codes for CASSPTSGNSPLHF.

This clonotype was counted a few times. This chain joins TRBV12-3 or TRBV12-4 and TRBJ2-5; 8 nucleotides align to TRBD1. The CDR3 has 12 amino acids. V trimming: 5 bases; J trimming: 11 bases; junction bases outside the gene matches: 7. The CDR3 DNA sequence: TGTGCCAGCAGTACAGGGACAGGAGGGCAGTACTTC. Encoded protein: CASSTGTGGQYF.

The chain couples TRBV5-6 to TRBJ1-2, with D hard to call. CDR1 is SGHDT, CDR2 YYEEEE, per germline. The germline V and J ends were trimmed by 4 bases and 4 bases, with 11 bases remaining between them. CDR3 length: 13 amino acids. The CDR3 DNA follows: TGTGCCAGCAGCAACGAGGACCGCTATGGCTACACCTTC. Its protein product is CASSNEDRYGYTF.

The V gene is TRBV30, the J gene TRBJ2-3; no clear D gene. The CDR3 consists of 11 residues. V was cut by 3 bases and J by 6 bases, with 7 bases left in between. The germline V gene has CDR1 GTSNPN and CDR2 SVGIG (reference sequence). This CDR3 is CAWRDRDTQYF. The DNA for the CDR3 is TGTGCCTGGAGGGATCGGGATACGCAGTATTTT.

The CDR3 DNA reads as TGCGCCAGCAGCATTCGGACTAGCGACTCCTACGAGCAGTACTTC. Protein sequence: CASSIRTSDSYEQYF. The chain combines TRBV5-1 with TRBJ2-7; 9 bases agree with TRBD2. Trimming at V came to 4 bases and at J to 0 bases, leaving 5 bases not matched to a gene. There are 15 residues in the CDR3. From germline, CDR1 is SGHRS and CDR2 YFSETQ.

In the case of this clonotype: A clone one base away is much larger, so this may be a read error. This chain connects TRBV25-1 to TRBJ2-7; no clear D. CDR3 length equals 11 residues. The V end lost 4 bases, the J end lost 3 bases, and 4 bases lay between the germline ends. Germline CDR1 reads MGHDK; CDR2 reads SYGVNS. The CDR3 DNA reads TGTGCCAGCAGTGTCCTCTACGAGCAGTACTTC. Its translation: CASSVLYEQYF.

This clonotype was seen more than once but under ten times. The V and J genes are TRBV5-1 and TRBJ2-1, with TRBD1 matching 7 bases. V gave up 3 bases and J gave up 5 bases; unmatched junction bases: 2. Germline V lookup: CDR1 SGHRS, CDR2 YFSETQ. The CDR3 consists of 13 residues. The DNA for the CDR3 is TGCGCCAGCAGCTGGGACAGAAACAATGAGCAGTTCTTC. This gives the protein CASSWDRNNEQFF.